The 3 T cell receptor beta chains below all came from one sample that was sequenced in a study of cytomegalovirus exposure and HLA in healthy donors. The PCR made use of 60 Vbeta and 13 Jbeta primers. Method: immunoSEQ multiplex PCR; TCRdb's copy keeps in-frame clones and lacks some. The profile shows roughly 99,000 clones, 70% to 80% of them singletons. Material: PBMCs. The receptors here all came from a man aged 18 to 30 in good health and CMV-seronegative.

The V and J genes are TRBV15 and TRBJ2-6, with a weak D call TRBD1 (6 bases). Germline CDR1 and CDR2: LNHNV and YYDKDF (reference sequence). V gave up 5 bases and J gave up 3 bases, with 14 bases separating them. This CDR3 has 16 residues. As DNA, the CDR3 is TGTGCCACCAGCTCGACAGGTCTTGGTGGGGCCAACGTCCTGACTTTC. The encoded protein is CATSSTGLGGANVLTF. Together with reference TRBV15 and TRBJ2-6, the CDR3 gives the full variable domain: DAMVIQNPRYQVTQFGKPVTLSCSQTLNHNVMYWYQQKSSQAPKLLFHYYDKDFNNEADTPDNFQSRRPNTSFCFLDIRSPGLGDTAMYLCATSSTGLGGANVLTFGAGSRLTVL.

The chain employs TRBV29-1 and TRBJ1-1; TRBD1 matches 7 bases. The ends lost 7 bases at V and 4 bases at J; junction bases unmatched: 6. Germline CDR1 SQVTM, CDR2 ANQGSEA. The CDR3 is made up of 12 amino acids. CDR3 amino acids: CSALQGGTEAFF. In DNA form, the CDR3 reads TGCAGCGCATTGCAGGGGGGCACTGAAGCTTTCTTT.

V usage is TRBV6-6 and J usage is TRBJ1-6, with D possibly being TRBD1 (5 bases). Germline loops: CDR1 MNHNY, CDR2 SVGAGI (reference sequence). The V end was cut by 7 bases, the J end by 6 bases, with 13 bases between. The CDR3 has 14 amino acids. For the CDR3, the DNA is TGTGCCAGCACCCAACAGGTTTCTAATTCACCCCTCCACTTT. Encoded protein: CASTQQVSNSPLHF.